Given below is one TCR beta chain in context. J lost 7 bases, V lost 2 bases, and 7 bases had no gene match. In germline, CDR1 is SQVTM, CDR2 ANQGSEA. CDR3 size: 14 residues. Here immunoSEQ multiplex PCR was the method, and the copy in TCRdb shows in-frame clones only, minus some. The sample contains 400,000 to 500,000 clones, about 88% of which appear only once. This record belongs to a study of blood T cell repertoires in COVID-19. The V and J genes are TRBV29-1 and TRBJ2-3; 9 nucleotides agree with TRBD1. Sequenced sample: PBMCs or T cells enriched from blood (not recorded which). This sequence was found in a woman between 18 and 30 years old who had been exposed to COVID-19. This CDR3 is CSVELGQGRNTQYF. The CDR3, as DNA: TGCAGCGTTGAACTAGGACAGGGGCGGAATACGCAGTATTTT.